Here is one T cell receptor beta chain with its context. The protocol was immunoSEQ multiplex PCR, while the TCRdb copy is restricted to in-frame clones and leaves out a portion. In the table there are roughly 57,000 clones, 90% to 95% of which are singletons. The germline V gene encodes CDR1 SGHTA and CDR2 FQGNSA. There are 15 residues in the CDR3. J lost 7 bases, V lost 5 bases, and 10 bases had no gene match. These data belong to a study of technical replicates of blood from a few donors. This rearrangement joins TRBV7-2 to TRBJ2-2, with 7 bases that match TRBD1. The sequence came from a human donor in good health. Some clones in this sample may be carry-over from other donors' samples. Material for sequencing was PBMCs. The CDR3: CASSNRGTNGGELFF. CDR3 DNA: TGTGCCAGCAGCAACAGGGGTACGAATGGCGGGGAGCTGTTTTTT.